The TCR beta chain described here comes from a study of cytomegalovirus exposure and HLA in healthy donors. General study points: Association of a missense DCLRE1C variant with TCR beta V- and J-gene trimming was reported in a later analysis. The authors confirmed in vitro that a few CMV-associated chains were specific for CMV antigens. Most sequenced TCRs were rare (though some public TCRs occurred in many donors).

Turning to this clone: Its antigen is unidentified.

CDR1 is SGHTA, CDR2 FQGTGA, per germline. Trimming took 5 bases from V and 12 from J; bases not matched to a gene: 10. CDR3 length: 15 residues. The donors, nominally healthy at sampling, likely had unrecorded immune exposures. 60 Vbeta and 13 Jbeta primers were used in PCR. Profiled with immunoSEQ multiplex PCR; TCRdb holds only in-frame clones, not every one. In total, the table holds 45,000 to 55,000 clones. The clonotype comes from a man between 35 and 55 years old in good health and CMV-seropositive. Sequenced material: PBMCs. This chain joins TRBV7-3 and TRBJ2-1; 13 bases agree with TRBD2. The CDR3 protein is CASSLTGTSGAGQFF. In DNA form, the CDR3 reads TGTGCCAGCAGCCTCACCGGGACTAGCGGGGCTGGGCAGTTCTTC.